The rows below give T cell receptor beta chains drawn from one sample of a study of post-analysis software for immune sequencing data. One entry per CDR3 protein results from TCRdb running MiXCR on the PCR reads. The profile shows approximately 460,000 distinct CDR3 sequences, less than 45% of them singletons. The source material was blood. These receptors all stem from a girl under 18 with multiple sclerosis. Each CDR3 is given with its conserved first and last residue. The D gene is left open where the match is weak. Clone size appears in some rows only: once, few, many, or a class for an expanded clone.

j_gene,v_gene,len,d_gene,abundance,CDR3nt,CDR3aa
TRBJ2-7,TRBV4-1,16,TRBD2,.,TGCGCCAGCAGCCAAGGGGGCGGGGGTCTAACCTACGAGCAGTACTTC,CASSQGGGGLTYEQYF
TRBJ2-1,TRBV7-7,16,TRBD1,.,TGTGCTAGCAGCTTAGGTCGACAGGGCCCCTACAATGAACAGTTCTTC,CASSLGRQGPYNEQFF
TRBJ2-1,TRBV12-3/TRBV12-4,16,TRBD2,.,TGTGCCAGCAGTGCGGAGGGAGGGAGGGCCTACAATGAGCGGTTCTTC,CASSAEGGRAYNERFF
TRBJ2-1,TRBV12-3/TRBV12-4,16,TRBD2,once,TGTGCCAGCGACGGAGAACTAGCGGGGCTGGACAATGAGCAGTTCTTC,CASDGELAGLDNEQFF
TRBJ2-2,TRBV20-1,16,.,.,TGCAGTGCTAGAGTGGGGTCCTCTAACCTGGCCGGGGAGCTGTTTTTT,CSARVGSSNLAGELFF
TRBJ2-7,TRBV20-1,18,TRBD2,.,TGCAGTGCTAGAGATCGAGCACTAGCGGGAGTGAACCACTACGAGCAGTACTTC,CSARDRALAGVNHYEQYF
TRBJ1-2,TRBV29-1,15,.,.,TGCAGCGTTGAAGAGATTAGTGGAGGGTTACTCGGCTACACCTTC,CSVEEISGGLLGYTF
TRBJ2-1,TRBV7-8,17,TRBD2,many,TGTGCCAGCAGCTTAGTAGGTAGCGGGGCTTCCTACAATGAGCAGTTCTTC,CASSLVGSGASYNEQFF
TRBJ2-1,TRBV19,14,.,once,TGTGCCAGTAGTCCCCAACCGCAGGGGAATGAGCAGTTCTTC,CASSPQPQGNEQFF
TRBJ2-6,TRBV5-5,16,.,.,TGTGCCAGCAGCGGAAACTCAGGGGCTGGGGCCAACGTCCTGACTTTC,CASSGNSGAGANVLTF
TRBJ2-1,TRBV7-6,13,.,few,TGTGCCAGCAGCTTAGCCCGTTACAATGAGCAGTTCTTC,CASSLARYNEQFF
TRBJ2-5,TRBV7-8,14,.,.,TGTGCCAGCAGCTTAGCGAGTAGGGATGGGACCCAGTACTTC,CASSLASRDGTQYF
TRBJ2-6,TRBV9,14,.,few,TGTGCCAGCAGCGAAGCCTCTGGGGCCAACGTCCTGACTTTC,CASSEASGANVLTF
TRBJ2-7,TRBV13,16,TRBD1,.,TGTGCCAGCAGCGTATACCGGGACAGAGGGGACTACGAGCAGTACTTC,CASSVYRDRGDYEQYF
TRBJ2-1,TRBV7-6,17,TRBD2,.,TGTGCCAGCAGCTTAGCGACCAGCGGGAGGGCCACGTATGAGCAGTTCTTC,CASSLATSGRATYEQFF
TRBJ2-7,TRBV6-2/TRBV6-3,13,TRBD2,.,TGTGCCAGCAGTGGACTAGCAGTCTACGGGCAGTACTTC,CASSGLAVYGQYF
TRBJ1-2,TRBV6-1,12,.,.,TGTGCCAGCAGCGCCAGTTACTATGGCTACACCTTC,CASSASYYGYTF
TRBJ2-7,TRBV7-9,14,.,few,TGTGCCAGCAGCCCTGTCTTGGGGGCTTACGAGCAGTACTTC,CASSPVLGAYEQYF
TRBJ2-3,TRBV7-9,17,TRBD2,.,TGTGCCAGCAGCACACCCCGACTAGCGGGAGACACAGATACGCAGTATTTT,CASSTPRLAGDTDTQYF
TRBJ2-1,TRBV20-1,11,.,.,TGCAGTGCTCCCCGGAGCAATGAGCAGTTCTTC,CSAPRSNEQFF
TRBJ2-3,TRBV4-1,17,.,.,TGCGCCAGCAGCCAAGATTCGGACAAGGCCGGGGGAGATACGCAGTATTTT,CASSQDSDKAGGDTQYF
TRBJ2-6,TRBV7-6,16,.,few,TGTGCCAGCAGCTCCTCAGGGTCTGGCGGGGCCAACGTCCTGACTTTC,CASSSSGSGGANVLTF
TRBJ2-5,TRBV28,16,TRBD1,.,TGTGCCAGCAGTTTAGGGGCCGGGACAGGGCAAGAGACCCAGTACTTC,CASSLGAGTGQETQYF
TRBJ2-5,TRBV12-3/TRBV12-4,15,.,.,TGTGCCAGCAGTTTAGGGGGGGGAGGGGGAGAGACCCAGTACTTC,CASSLGGGGGETQYF
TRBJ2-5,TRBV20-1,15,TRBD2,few,TGCAGTGCTAGATCCATCGGCGGGAGGACTGGAGAGCAGTACTTC,CSARSIGGRTGEQYF
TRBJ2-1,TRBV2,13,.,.,TGTGCCAGCAGTGAAACGAGGGGCAATGAGCAGTTCTTC,CASSETRGNEQFF
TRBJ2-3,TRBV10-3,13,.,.,TGTGCCGTCAGTGAGTCGGGACTAGATACGCAGTATTTT,CAVSESGLDTQYF
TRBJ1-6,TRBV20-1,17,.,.,TGCAGTGCTAGAATTTCCGGACCGAGCTCCTATAATTCACCCCTCCACTTT,CSARISGPSSYNSPLHF
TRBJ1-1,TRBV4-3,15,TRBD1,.,TGCGCCAGCAGCTTCAGGACAGGGGCCGGGGCTGAAGCTTTCTTT,CASSFRTGAGAEAFF
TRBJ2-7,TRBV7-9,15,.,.,TGTGCCAGCAGCAGGGATCCGGGGCTCTCCTACGAGCAGTACTTC,CASSRDPGLSYEQYF
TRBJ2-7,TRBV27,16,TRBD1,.,TGTGCCAGCATGCTCAGGGGGCTTATCCCCTCCTACGAGCAGTACTTC,CASMLRGLIPSYEQYF
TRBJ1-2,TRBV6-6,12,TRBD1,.,TGTGCCAGCAGTTACAGGGGGCAAGGCTACACCTTC,CASSYRGQGYTF
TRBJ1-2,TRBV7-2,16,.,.,TGTGCCAGCAGCTTAATTGGGGCAAGGGCCAGGGATGGCTACACCTTC,CASSLIGARARDGYTF
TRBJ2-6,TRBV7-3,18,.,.,TGTGCCAGCAGCTTAAGTTTTGGGGCGGGCTCTGGGGCCAACGTCCTGACTTTC,CASSLSFGAGSGANVLTF
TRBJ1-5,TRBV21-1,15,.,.,TGTGCCAGCAGCAATGGGTCCCCGGACCATCAGCCCCAGCATTTT,CASSNGSPDHQPQHF
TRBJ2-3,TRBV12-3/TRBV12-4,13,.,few,TGTGCCAGCAGTTTTTTAGCCCGGGATACGCAGTATTTT,CASSFLARDTQYF
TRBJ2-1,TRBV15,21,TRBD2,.,TGTGCCACCAGCAGAGACCCAACTAGCGGGATTGGGAATAGCTGGAACAATGAGCAGTTCTTC,CATSRDPTSGIGNSWNNEQFF
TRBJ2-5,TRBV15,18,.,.,TGTGCCACCAGCAGAGATTTACCCTTAGCGGAACACCAAGAGACCCAGTACTTC,CATSRDLPLAEHQETQYF